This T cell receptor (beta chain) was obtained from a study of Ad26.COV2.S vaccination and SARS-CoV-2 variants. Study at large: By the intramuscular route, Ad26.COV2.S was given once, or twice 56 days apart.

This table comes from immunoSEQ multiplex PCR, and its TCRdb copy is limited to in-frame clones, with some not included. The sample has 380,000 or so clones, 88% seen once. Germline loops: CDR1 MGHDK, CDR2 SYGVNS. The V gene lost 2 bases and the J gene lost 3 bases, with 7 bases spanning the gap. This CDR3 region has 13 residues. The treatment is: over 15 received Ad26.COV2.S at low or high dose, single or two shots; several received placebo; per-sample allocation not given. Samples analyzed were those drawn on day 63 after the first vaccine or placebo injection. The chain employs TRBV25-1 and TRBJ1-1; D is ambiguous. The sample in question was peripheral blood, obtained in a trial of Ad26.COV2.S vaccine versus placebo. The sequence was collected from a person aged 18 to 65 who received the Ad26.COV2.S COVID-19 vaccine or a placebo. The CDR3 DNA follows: TGTGCCAGCAGTGAAATTTTGGACACTGAAGCTTTCTTT. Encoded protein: CASSEILDTEAFF.